The next 5 T cell receptor beta chains were all read from a single sample in a study of OX40 agonist ivuxolimab in advanced cancers. TCRdb's table, derived via immunoSEQ multiplex PCR, lists solely in-frame clones and lacks some. Of some 54,000 clones listed, 80% to 90% were seen once; the top ten hold 5.5% to 7%. This sample comprised CD4+ or CD8+ T cells sorted from blood, obtained in a trial of the OX40 agonist ivuxolimab. The receptors derive from an adult with an advanced solid tumor such as melanoma, head and neck, liver or kidney cancer.

The V and J genes are TRBV5-4 and TRBJ1-4; the D is unclear. Germline V gene lookup returns CDR1 SGHNT and CDR2 YYREEE (reference sequence). The CDR3 is 13 residues long. Trimming took 0 bases from V and 8 from J, leaving 8 bases between them. In DNA, the CDR3 is TGTGCCAGCAGCTTGGGACTGCGGGAAAAACTGTTTTTT. Residues: CASSLGLREKLFF.

This sequence joins TRBV5-6 and TRBJ1-4; no clear D gene. Trimming took 2 bases from V and 8 from J, leaving 10 bases between them. The germline gives CDR1 SGHDT, CDR2 YYEEEE. CDR3 size: 13 residues. The CDR3, as DNA: TGTGCCAGCAGCTTAAGAGCTGGGGAAAAACTGTTTTTT. It encodes CASSLRAGEKLFF.

V is TRBV7-9 and J is TRBJ1-2; perhaps TRBD1 as D (5 bases). The CDR3 contains 14 residues. Germline V gene data show CDR1 as SEHNR and CDR2 as FQNEAQ (reference sequence). V was cut by 0 bases and J by 3 bases, with 8 bases left in between. DNA of the CDR3: TGTGCCAGCAGCTTAGCAGGGGCCTACTATGGCTACACCTTC. Translating it yields CASSLAGAYYGYTF.

This chain uses TRBV2 with TRBJ2-2, with D tentatively TRBD1 (6 bases). Trimming removed 5 bases from V and 0 bases from J, with 13 bases in between. Per germline, CDR1 SNHLY and CDR2 FYNNEI. The CDR3 consists of 16 residues. In nucleotides, the CDR3 is TGTGCCAGCAGTTTATCAGGGGCCGCGAACACCGGGGAGCTGTTTTTT. Protein: CASSLSGAANTGELFF. The full variable domain, its missing parts supplied by reference TRBV2 and TRBJ2-2, is EPEVTQTPSHQVTQMGQEVILRCVPISNHLYFYWYRQILGQKVEFLVSFYNNEISEKSEIFDDQFSVERPDGSNFTLKIRSTKLEDSAMYFCASSLSGAANTGELFFGEGSRLTVL.

In its sample, this clone was seen once. The V and J genes are TRBV11-3 and TRBJ2-2; TRBD1 aligns across 9 bases. J was trimmed by 5 bases and V by 2 bases; bases with no gene match: 9. The CDR3 spans 17 residues. CDR1 and CDR2 from the germline V gene are SGHNT and YENEEA. CDR3 in amino acids: CASSLSGTGLSTGELFF. In nucleotides, the CDR3 is TGTGCCAGCAGCTTAAGTGGGACAGGGCTTTCTACCGGGGAGCTGTTTTTT.